What follows describes a single T cell receptor beta chain. Time point indicated: after neoadjuvant nivolumab, at surgical resection. Profiling relied on immunoSEQ multiplex PCR, and the TCRdb table lists in-frame clones only, not all of them. The sample includes 55,000 to 75,000 clones, roughly nine tenths seen only once; the top ten take roughly 3%. This sample was taken from a study of neoadjuvant anti-PD-1 for oral cavity cancer. CDR3 length equals 14 residues. With V trimmed by 3 bases and J by 4 bases, 5 bases remained unmatched. Germline values: CDR1 LNHDA, CDR2 SQIVND (reference sequence). The genes are TRBV19 and TRBJ1-2, with 7 bases lining up with TRBD1. Sequencing was performed on PBMCs, taken after nivolumab (anti-PD-1) treatment. The clonotype was recovered from a person aged 40-85 years with oral cavity squamous cell carcinoma. CDR3 bases: TGTGCCAGTAGTATCGAACAGGGGAGCTATGGCTACACCTTC. This encodes CASSIEQGSYGYTF.